This TCR beta chain was recovered during a study of CD8 T cells in Susac syndrome. Random-hexamer reverse transcription was applied to roughly 0.45 to 1 ug RNA. TCR beta CDR3 was amplified by immunoSEQ multiplex PCR. This amplification extended across 54 Vbeta and 13 Jbeta segments. MiXCR was run by TCRdb on the immunoSEQ multiplex PCR reads, yielding one entry per CDR3 protein. This sample has approximately 150,000 distinct CDR3 sequences; around 94% occur once, and the top ten carry roughly 0.083%. This CDR3 is built from 14 residues. V gave up 6 bases and J gave up 2 bases; unmatched junction bases: 5. Germline CDR1 and CDR2: MNHEY and SVGAGI. Sequencing of TCR beta was undertaken in CD8+ and CD4+ T cells derived from blood. FACS enriched CD8+ TEMRA cells, while bulk CD8+ and CD4+ were negatively isolated.

This TCR was recovered from a human donor in good health. This chain joins TRBV6-5 and TRBJ2-7; 9 bases align to TRBD1. The sequenced sample consisted of CD4+ T cells from PBMCs. The CDR3 sequence is CASRSGQGPYEQYF. The CDR3 DNA reads TGTGCCAGCAGATCGGGACAGGGCCCCTACGAGCAGTACTTC.